This TCR beta chain was identified in a study of blood T cell repertoires in COVID-19. The wider study: In each case, the material was cDNA or gDNA derived from T cells, B-cell-depleted T cells, or PBMCs.

The V and J ends lost 0 bases and 4 bases respectively, with 7 bases between them. The germline CDR1 and CDR2 sequences are SGHRS and YFSETQ. CDR3 length: 14 residues. Original processing notes: Nucleated cell number was recorded as an estimate derived from reference gene primer amplification. Assay used: immunoSEQ multiplex PCR; TCRdb lists only in-frame clones, some missing. V and J calls plus clone size are reproduced from that table; the DNA served to infer D and trimming. The sample has roughly 80,000 clones; roughly nine tenths are singletons. The chain carries TRBV5-1 and TRBJ1-4; D not certain. Input material: peripheral blood. This TCR derives from a man older than 75 in a cohort sampled during active COVID-19. This chain's CDR3 is CASSLGRLNEKLFF. CDR3 DNA: TGCGCCAGCAGCTTGGGCAGACTTAATGAAAAACTGTTTTTT.